These 18 T cell receptor beta chains were sequenced from one sample in a study of blood T cells in healthy people across ages. It was with a sample-barcoded 5' primer and a J-beta primer mix that a second PCR of roughly 6 to 11 cycles was run. TCRdb recomputed calls from the 5' RACE reads with MiXCR, one row per CDR3 protein. The sample consists of under 1 million distinct CDR3 sequences, 40% to 50% of them appearing once. The sample was blood. These receptors originate from a man in his fifties or sixties in good health.

There are a few counts of this clonotype. This chain uses TRBV5-5 with TRBJ2-4, with 10 bases that match TRBD1. This CDR3 comprises 14 residues. V lost 3 bases and J lost 13; bases outside the gene matches: 10. Germline V lookup: CDR1 SGHKS, CDR2 YYEKEE (reference sequence). The CDR3 region is CASSYRTGGNEQYF. Here the CDR3 DNA reads TGTGCCAGCAGCTACCGGACAGGGGGGAATGAGCAGTACTTC. Filled out from reference TRBV5-5 and TRBJ2-4, the complete variable domain reads DAGVTQSPTHLIKTRGQQVTLRCSPISGHKSVSWYQQVLGQGPQFIFQYYEKEERGRGNFPDRFSARQFPNYSSELNVNALLLGDSALYLCASSYRTGGNEQYFGAGTRLSVL.

V is TRBV20-1 and J is TRBJ2-3, with TRBD2 matching 10 bases. CDR3 length equals 16 residues. Per germline, CDR1 DFQATT and CDR2 SNEGSKA (reference sequence). Germline trimming cut 0 bases from V and 8 bases from J; bases unmatched to any gene: 11. The CDR3 region is CSARDPSGSQGGTQYF. CDR3 sequence (DNA): TGCAGTGCTAGAGATCCTAGCGGGAGCCAGGGAGGTACGCAGTATTTT.

Comments on this clonotype: An end of the junction does not agree with germline; a read error may underlie this. This chain joins TRBV4-3 and TRBJ2-7; tentatively, D is TRBD1 (6 bases). The CDR3 runs 13 residues. Germline assignment: CDR1 LGHNA and CDR2 YSLEER. DNA of the CDR3: TGCGTCAGCAGCCAAGAGTGGACAGCCGAGCAGTACTTC. Protein: CVSSQEWTAEQYF.

The rearrangement joins TRBV15 to TRBJ2-1, with D possibly called TRBD1 or TRBD2 (5 bases each). Germline loops: CDR1 LNHNV, CDR2 YYDKDF (reference sequence). The CDR3 runs to 15 residues. V lost 3 bases, J lost 4 bases, and 13 bases lay in between. DNA of the CDR3: TGTGCCACCAGCAGTCCTGGGGGAGTTTACAATGAGCAGTTCTTC. Protein: CATSSPGGVYNEQFF.

The sample holds a few counts of this clonotype. This chain uses TRBV20-1 with TRBJ2-3; weak D call: TRBD1 (6 bases). Germline lookup yields CDR1 DFQATT and CDR2 SNEGSKA (reference sequence). V was pared by 1 base and J by 5 bases, with 16 bases between. This CDR3 has 15 amino acids. CDR3 loop: CSARVGAGSGDTQYF. DNA for the CDR3: TGCAGTGCTAGAGTGGGGGCAGGGAGCGGAGATACGCAGTATTTT.

The table lists this clonotype with a few counts. The genes are TRBV3-1 and TRBJ2-2; 8 nucleotides match TRBD2. Germline V gene data show CDR1 as LGHDT and CDR2 as YNNKEL (reference sequence). The CDR3 covers 15 residues. With 6 bases clipped from V and 6 bases from J, the junction kept 9 bases outside the gene matches. CDR3 nucleotide sequence: TGTGCCAGCAGACCTTATAGCGGGGCTTCCGGGGAGCTGTTTTTT. Translation gives CASRPYSGASGELFF.

The chain combines TRBV6-2 or TRBV6-3 with TRBJ2-5, with D possibly TRBD2 on 6 matching bases. Deletions cut 2 bases from V and 3 bases from J, with 13 bases between. CDR3 length: 15 residues. Germline CDR1 is MNHEY and CDR2 is SVGEGT. The CDR3 nucleotides are TGTGCCAGCAGTTACCGGCCATTAGCGGAAGAGACCCAGTACTTC. Amino acid sequence: CASSYRPLAEETQYF.

V gene TRBV29-1 combines with J gene TRBJ2-3, with unresolved D. The V gene lost 3 bases and the J gene lost 4 bases, with 5 bases spanning the gap. Germline CDR1 reads SQVTM; CDR2 reads ANQGSEA. The length of the CDR3 is 11 residues. CDR3 in DNA: TGCAGCGTTGAGAGACCAGATACGCAGTATTTT. Translating it yields CSVERPDTQYF.

The chain couples TRBV11-2 to TRBJ2-7; TRBD2 matches 9 bases. J gave up 7 bases and V 1 base, and 11 bases lay outside the gene matches. This CDR3 contains 16 residues. CDR1 and CDR2 from the germline V gene are SGHAT and FQNNGV. The CDR3 DNA sequence: TGTGCCAGCAGCTTAGGGCGGGGGGGCAGGTACAATGAGCAGTACTTC. This encodes CASSLGRGGRYNEQYF.

This clonotype turned up a few times. V and J are TRBV5-1 and TRBJ2-5; no reliable D call. Germline CDR1 is SGHRS and CDR2 is YFSETQ. V gave up 4 bases and J gave up 5 bases, with 18 bases separating them. The CDR3 is 15 residues long. CDR3 nucleotides: TGCGCCAGCAGCCTCACCCGGGCGCCAAGGGAGACCCAGTACTTC. As protein: CASSLTRAPRETQYF.

The V call is TRBV6-6, the J call TRBJ1-5; D is possibly TRBD1 (5 bases). Between the trimmed V and J ends, which lost 4 bases and 3 bases, there was a span of 13 bases. Germline V gives CDR1 MNHNY, CDR2 SVGAGI (reference sequence). This CDR3 has 15 amino acids. Written as DNA, the CDR3 is TGTGCCAGCAGTTTTACAGGCATGGACAATCAGCCCCAGCATTTT. Residues: CASSFTGMDNQPQHF.

This chain connects TRBV7-9 to TRBJ2-2, with D perhaps TRBD1 (6 bases). With 5 bases removed from V and 1 base from J, the gap between germline ends came to 8 bases. The CDR3 runs to 14 residues. Germline CDR1 is SEHNR and CDR2 is FQNEAQ (reference sequence). The CDR3 loop is CASSEGENTGELFF. CDR3 in DNA: TGTGCCAGCAGCGAGGGGGAGAACACCGGGGAGCTGTTTTTT.

V and J are TRBV12-3 or TRBV12-4 and TRBJ1-5, with TRBD1 matching over 8 bases. After removal of 7 bases from V and 3 bases from J, the junction contained 2 bases not matched to a gene. This CDR3 has 13 residues. The CDR3 nucleotides are TGTGCCAGCACGGGACAGGTCAATCAGCCCCAGCATTTT. Its protein product is CASTGQVNQPQHF.

This clonotype was detected a few times. The chain links TRBV20-1 to TRBJ1-4; 8 positions match TRBD1. Germline CDR1 is DFQATT and CDR2 is SNEGSKA (reference sequence). The CDR3 spans 15 residues. Trimming at V came to 0 bases and at J to 10 bases, leaving 10 bases not matched to a gene. CDR3 DNA sequence: TGCAGTGCTAGAGATCATTCAGGGGGCTCCGGAAAACTGTTTTTT. It specifies CSARDHSGGSGKLFF.

The J gene is TRBJ2-7, the V gene TRBV27; D remains ambiguous. V was pared by 6 bases and J by 6 bases, with 21 bases between. CDR3 size: 15 residues. From germline, CDR1 is MNHEY and CDR2 SMNVEV (reference sequence). Here the CDR3 reads CASSLSRVTLSEQYF. The CDR3 coding sequence is TGTGCCAGCAGCCTTAGCCGGGTCACGCTCTCCGAGCAGTACTTC.

This clonotype was seen only a few times. The chain joins TRBV12-3 or TRBV12-4 to TRBJ2-1, with D unclear. Trimming left V 7 bases short and J 0 bases short, with 10 bases between. The CDR3 totals 14 residues. CDR3 coding DNA: TGTGCCAGCAAATCACCTAGCTCCTACAATGAGCAGTTCTTC. Its protein product is CASKSPSSYNEQFF.

This chain joins TRBV6-2 or TRBV6-3 and TRBJ2-5; D perhaps matches TRBD2 (6 bases). V was cut by 2 bases and J by 5 bases, with 15 bases left in between. From germline, CDR1 is MNHEY and CDR2 SVGEGT. The CDR3 consists of 15 residues. CDR3 nucleotides: TGTGCCAGCAGTTACCCCCGTCGGGGGAGGGAGACCCAGTACTTC. It yields the protein CASSYPRRGRETQYF.

This clonotype has more than one count but fewer than ten. The chain uses TRBV4-1 and TRBJ1-1; a weak D match, TRBD1 (5 bases). The CDR3 has 19 residues. Germline CDR1 and CDR2: MGHRA and YSYEKL. Trimming pared 1 base from V and 3 bases from J, leaving 24 bases between. The CDR3 DNA sequence: TGCGCCAGCAGCCAAGGGGGCCATCTGGTGGGCCCCGGGGACACTGAAGCTTTCTTT. This encodes CASSQGGHLVGPGDTEAFF.